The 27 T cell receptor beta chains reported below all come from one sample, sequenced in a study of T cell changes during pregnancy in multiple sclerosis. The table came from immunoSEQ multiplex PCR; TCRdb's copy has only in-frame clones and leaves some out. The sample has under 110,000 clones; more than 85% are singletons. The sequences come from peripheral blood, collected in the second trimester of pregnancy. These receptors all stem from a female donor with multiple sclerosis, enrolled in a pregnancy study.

CDR3 amino acids: CASSQGSGRTRSSYNEQFF. Here the CDR3 DNA reads TGTGCCAGCAGCCAAGGAAGCGGGAGGACCAGGAGCTCCTACAATGAGCAGTTCTTC. V gene TRBV14 combines with J gene TRBJ2-1, with 9 bases identical to TRBD2. J gave up 0 bases and V 1 base, and 10 bases lay outside the gene matches. This CDR3 region has 19 residues. Germline CDR1 and CDR2: SGHDN and FVKESK.

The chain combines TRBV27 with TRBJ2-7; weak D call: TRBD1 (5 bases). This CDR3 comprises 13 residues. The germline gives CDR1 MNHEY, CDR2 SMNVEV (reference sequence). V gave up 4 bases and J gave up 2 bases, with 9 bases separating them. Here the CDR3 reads CASSYRSTYEQYF. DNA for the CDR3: TGTGCCAGCAGTTACAGGTCCACCTACGAGCAGTACTTC.

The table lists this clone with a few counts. The CDR3 is CASSVGPRTAKNTEAFF. For the CDR3, the DNA is TGTGCCAGCAGCGTAGGGCCAAGGACAGCCAAGAACACTGAAGCTTTCTTT. This chain links TRBV9 with TRBJ1-1, with D possibly being TRBD1 (6 bases). Germline V gives CDR1 SGDLS, CDR2 YYNGEE. The ends were cut back, 0 bases at V and 1 base at J, with 16 bases in the middle. The CDR3 is 17 amino acids. The whole variable domain, remainder taken from reference TRBV9 and TRBJ1-1, is DSGVTQTPKHLITATGQRVTLRCSPRSGDLSVYWYQQSLDQGLQFLIQYYNGEERAKGNILERFSAQQFPDLHSELNLSSLELGDSALYFCASSVGPRTAKNTEAFFGQGTRLTVV.

CDR3 amino acids: CASSRGQGARDTGELFF. CDR3 in DNA: TGTGCCAGCAGCAGGGGACAGGGGGCGCGGGACACCGGGGAGCTGTTTTTT. The chain combines TRBV5-4 with TRBJ2-2; 12 bases are a match to TRBD1. Germline V CDR1 and CDR2: SGHNT, YYREEE (reference sequence). J lost 3 bases, V lost 4 bases, and 7 bases had no gene match. The CDR3 covers 17 residues.

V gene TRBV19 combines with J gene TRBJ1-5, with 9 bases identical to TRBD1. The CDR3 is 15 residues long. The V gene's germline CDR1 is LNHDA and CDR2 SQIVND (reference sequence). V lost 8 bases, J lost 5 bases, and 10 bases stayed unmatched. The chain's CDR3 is CASHRATGGYQPQHF. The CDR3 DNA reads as TGTGCCAGTCATAGGGCGACAGGGGGTTATCAGCCCCAGCATTTT.

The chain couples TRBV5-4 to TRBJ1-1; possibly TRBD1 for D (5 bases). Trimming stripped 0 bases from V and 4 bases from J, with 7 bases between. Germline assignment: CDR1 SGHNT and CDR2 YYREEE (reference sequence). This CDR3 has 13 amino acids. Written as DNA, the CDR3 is TGTGCCAGCAGCTTGGAGGGGCCCACTGAAGCTTTCTTT. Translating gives CASSLEGPTEAFF.

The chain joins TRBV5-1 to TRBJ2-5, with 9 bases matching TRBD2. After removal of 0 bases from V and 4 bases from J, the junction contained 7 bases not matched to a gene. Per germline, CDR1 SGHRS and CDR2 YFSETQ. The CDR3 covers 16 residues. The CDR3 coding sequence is TGCGCCAGCAGCTTGGAACTAGCGGGTCCTCTAGAGACCCAGTACTTC. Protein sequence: CASSLELAGPLETQYF.

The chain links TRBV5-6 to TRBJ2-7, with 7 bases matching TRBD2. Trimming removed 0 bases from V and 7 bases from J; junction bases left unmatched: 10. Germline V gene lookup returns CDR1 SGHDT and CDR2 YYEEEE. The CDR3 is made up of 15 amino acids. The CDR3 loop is CASSLGWGGSDEQYF. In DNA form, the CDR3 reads TGTGCCAGCAGCTTGGGGTGGGGGGGTTCGGATGAGCAGTACTTC.

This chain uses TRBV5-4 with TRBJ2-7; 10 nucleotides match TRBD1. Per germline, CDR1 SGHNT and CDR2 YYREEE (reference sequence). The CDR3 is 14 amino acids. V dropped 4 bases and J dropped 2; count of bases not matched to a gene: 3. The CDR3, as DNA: TGTGCCAGCAGCCGAGGGACAGGGGCCTACGAGCAGTACTTC. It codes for CASSRGTGAYEQYF.

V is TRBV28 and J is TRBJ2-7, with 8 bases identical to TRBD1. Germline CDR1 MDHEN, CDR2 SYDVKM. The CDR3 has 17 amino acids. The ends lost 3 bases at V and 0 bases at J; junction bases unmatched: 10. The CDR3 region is CASSFSDRGSISYEQYF. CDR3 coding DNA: TGTGCCAGCAGTTTTTCCGACAGGGGCTCAATCTCCTACGAGCAGTACTTC.

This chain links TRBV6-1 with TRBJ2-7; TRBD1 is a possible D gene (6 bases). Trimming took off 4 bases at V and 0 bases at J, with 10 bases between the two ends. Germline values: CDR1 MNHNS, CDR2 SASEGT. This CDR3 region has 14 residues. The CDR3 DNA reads TGTGCCAGCAGTGTCGACAGGAGCTCCTACGAGCAGTACTTC. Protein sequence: CASSVDRSSYEQYF.

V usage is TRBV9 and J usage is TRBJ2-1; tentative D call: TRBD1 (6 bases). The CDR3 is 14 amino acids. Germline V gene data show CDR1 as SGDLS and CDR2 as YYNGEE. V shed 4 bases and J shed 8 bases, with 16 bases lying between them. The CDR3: CASSPTTGSDEQFF. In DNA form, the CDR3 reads TGTGCCAGCAGCCCGACGACAGGCTCTGATGAGCAGTTCTTC.

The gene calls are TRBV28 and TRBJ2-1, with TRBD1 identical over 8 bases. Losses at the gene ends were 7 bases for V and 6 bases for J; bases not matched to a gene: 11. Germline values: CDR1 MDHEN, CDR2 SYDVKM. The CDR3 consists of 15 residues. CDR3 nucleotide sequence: TGTGCCAGCAACCCCGCCCCTACAGGGGGCAATGAGCAGTTCTTC. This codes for CASNPAPTGGNEQFF.

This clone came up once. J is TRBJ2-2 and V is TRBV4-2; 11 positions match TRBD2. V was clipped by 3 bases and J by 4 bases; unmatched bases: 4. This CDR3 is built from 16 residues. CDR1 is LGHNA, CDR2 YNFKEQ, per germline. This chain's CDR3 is CASSHPGTSGTGELFF. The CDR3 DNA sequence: TGTGCCAGCAGCCATCCCGGGACTAGCGGCACCGGGGAGCTGTTTTTT.

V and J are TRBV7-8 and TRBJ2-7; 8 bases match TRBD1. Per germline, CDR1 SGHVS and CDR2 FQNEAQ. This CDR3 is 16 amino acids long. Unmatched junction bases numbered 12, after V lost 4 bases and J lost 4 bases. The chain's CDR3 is CASSSRPGGLTYEQYF. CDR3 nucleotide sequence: TGTGCCAGCAGCTCAAGACCAGGGGGCTTAACGTACGAGCAGTACTTC.

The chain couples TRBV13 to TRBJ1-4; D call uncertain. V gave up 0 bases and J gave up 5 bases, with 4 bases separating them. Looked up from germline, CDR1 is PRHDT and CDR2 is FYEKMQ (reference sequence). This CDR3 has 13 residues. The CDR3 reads CASSLGLNEKLFF. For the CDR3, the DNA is TGTGCCAGCAGCTTAGGCCTAAATGAAAAACTGTTTTTT.

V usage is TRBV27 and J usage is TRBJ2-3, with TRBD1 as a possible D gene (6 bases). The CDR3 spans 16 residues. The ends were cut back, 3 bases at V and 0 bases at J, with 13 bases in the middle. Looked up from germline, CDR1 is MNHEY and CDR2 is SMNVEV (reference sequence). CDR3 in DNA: TGTGCCAGCAGTTTTCTCGACAGGCCAAGCACAGATACGCAGTATTTT. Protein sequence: CASSFLDRPSTDTQYF.

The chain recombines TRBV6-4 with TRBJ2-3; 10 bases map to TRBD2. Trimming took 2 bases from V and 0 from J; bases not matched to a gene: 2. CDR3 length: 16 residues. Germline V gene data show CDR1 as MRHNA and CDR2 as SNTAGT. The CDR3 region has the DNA TGTGCCAGCAGTGACGGGACTAGCGAGAGCACAGATACGCAGTATTTT. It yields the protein CASSDGTSESTDTQYF.

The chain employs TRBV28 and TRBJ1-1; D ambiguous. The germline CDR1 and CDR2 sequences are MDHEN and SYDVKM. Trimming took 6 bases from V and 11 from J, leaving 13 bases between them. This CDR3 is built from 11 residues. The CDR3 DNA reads TGTGCCAGCAGAGAGAGGGAAGGCGCTTTCTTT. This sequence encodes CASREREGAFF.

The CDR3 nucleotides read TGCAGCGTCAAACCCGGTGATACGCAGTATTTT. As protein: CSVKPGDTQYF. J is TRBJ2-3 and V is TRBV29-1; D not certain. Trimming cost V 6 bases and J 6 bases, with 10 bases left between them. CDR3 length equals 11 residues. The germline gives CDR1 SQVTM, CDR2 ANQGSEA.

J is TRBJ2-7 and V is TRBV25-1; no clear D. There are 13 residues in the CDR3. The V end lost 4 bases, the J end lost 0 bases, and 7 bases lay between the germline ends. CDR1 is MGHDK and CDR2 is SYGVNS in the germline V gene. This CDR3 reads CASSGGRSYEQYF. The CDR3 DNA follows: TGTGCCAGCAGTGGTGGCCGCTCCTACGAGCAGTACTTC.

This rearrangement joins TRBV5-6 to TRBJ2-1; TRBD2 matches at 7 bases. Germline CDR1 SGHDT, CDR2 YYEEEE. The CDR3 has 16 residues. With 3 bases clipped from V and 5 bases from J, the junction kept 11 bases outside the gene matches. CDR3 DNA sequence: TGTGCCAGCAGCTCACTCGGACTAGAAGCTAACAATGAGCAGTTCTTC. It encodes CASSSLGLEANNEQFF.

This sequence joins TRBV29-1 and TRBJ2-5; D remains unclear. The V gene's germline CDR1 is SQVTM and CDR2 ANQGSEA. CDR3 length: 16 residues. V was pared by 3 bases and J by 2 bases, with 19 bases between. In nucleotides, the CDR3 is TGCAGCGTTGATTCCCCCAAAATTAGTTATCAAGAGACCCAGTACTTC. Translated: CSVDSPKISYQETQYF.

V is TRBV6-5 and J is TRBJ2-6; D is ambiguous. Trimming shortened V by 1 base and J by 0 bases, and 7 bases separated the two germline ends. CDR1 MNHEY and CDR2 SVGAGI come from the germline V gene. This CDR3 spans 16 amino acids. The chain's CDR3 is CASSYFSGSGANVLTF. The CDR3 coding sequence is TGTGCCAGCAGTTACTTCTCCGGCTCTGGGGCCAACGTCCTGACTTTC.

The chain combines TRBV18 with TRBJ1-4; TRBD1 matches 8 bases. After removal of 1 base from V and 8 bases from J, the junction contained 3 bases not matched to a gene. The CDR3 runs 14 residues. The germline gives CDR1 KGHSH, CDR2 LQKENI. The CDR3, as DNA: TGTGCCAGCTCACCACGACAGGGGCAGGAAAAACTGTTTTTT. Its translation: CASSPRQGQEKLFF.

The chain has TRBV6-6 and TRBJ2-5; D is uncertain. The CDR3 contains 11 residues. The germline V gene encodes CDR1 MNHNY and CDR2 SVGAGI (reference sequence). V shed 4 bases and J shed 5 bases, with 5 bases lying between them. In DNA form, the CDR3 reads TGTGCCAGCAGTTCCGTGGAGACCCAGTACTTC. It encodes CASSSVETQYF.

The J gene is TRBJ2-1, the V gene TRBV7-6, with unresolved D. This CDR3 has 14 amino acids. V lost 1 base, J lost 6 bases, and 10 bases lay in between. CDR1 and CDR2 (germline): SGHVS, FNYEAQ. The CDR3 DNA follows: TGTGCCAGCAGCTTAGGGTCTATCGGCAATGAGCAGTTCTTC. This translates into CASSLGSIGNEQFF.